This note documents a single TCR beta chain sequence. The sample holds other DNA sequences that translate to the same CDR3. Seattle's enrolled individuals joined amid active infection and were then monitored longitudinally. The record originates from a study of blood T cell repertoires in COVID-19. Study context: The cDNA or gDNA used as material had been derived from T cells, B-cell-depleted T cells, or PBMCs.

Authors' data handling: Estimation of nucleated cell counts relied on the amplification of reference gene primers. Assay: immunoSEQ multiplex PCR; the TCRdb copy retains only in-frame clones and omits some. The V and J calls and clone size are taken from that table; D and trimming were inferred from the DNA. The sample lists roughly 330,000 clones; approximately 90% were seen once. The CDR3 runs to 12 residues. With 5 bases removed from V and 6 bases from J, the gap between germline ends came to 11 bases. In germline, CDR1 is LNHNV, CDR2 YYDKDF (reference sequence). This clonotype was obtained from a man aged 25-40 years with COVID-19, enrolled during active disease. Sample: peripheral blood. V gene TRBV15 combines with J gene TRBJ2-7; D call uncertain. CDR3 sequence (DNA): TGTGCCACCAGCCTAGACTCTCTCGAGCAGTACTTC. This sequence encodes CATSLDSLEQYF.